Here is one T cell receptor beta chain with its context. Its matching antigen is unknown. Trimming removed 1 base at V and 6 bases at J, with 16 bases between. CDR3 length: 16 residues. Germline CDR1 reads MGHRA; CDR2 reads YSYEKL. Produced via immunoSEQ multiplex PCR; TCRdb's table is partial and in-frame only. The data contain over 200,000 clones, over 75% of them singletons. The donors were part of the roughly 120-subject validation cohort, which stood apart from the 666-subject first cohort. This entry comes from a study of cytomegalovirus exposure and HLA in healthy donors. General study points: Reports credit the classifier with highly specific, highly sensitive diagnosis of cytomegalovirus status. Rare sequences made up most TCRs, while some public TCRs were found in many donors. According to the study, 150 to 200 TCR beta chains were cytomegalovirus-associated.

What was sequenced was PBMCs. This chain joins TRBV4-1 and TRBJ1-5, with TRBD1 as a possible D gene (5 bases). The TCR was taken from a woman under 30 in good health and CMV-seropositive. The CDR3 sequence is CASSQGGLGSGQPQHF. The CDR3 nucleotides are TGCGCCAGCAGCCAAGGGGGCCTAGGGTCGGGTCAGCCCCAGCATTTT.